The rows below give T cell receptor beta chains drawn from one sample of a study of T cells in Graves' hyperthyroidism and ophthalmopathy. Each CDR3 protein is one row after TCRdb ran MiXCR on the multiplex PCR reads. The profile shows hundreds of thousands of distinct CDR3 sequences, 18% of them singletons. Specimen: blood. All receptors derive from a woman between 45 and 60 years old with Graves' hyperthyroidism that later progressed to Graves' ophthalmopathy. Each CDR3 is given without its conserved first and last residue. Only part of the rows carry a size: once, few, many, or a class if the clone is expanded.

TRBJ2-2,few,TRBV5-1,ASRRTEELF
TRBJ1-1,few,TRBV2,ASTPGVVNTEAF
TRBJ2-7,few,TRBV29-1,SVEEQGSPMYEQY
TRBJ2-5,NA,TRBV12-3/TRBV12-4,ASSLVAPGTQY
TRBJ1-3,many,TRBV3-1,ASSQDRSGNTIY
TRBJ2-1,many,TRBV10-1,ASSDGGGYNEQF
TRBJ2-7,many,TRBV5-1,ASSRAATYEQY
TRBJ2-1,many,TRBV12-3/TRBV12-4,ASRGKLGALNEQF
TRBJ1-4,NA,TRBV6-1,ASRVRDRVGLGDEKLF
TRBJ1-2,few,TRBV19,ASRGGGETYGYT
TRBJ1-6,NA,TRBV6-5,ASSYGTGLLNSPLH
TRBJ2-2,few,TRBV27,ASSPRLGNTGELF
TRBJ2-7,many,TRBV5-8,ASSSLRPRDRDSYEQY
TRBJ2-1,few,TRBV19,ASSPSGDTYNEQF
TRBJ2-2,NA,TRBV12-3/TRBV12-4,ASTRGKGEVGELF
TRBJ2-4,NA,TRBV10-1,ASSESRSGVSGKNIQY
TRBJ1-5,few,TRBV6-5,ASSYSTGTDQPQH
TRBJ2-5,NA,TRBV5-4,ASSLGPGLAGKETQY
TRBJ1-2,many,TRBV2,ASSETPRVNYGYT
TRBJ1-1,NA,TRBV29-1,SVEGYRPATEAF
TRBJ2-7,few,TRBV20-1,SASIGTGAYEQY
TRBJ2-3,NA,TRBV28,ASTTQGGTFFPPPYTDTQY
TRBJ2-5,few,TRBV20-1,SASRGLAGGDPETQY
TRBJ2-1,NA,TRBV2,ASSDDRSTRGEQF
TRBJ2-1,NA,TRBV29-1,SVQGSPYNEQF
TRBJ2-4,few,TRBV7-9,ASSYGGEAKNIQY
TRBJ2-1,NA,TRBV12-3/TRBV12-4,ASSFMGEQF
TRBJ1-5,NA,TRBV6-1,ASSRGQGYNQPQH
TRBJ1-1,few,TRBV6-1,ASSKVGTEAF
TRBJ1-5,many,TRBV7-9,ASSHDADQPQH
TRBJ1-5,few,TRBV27,ASRRSSAQHQPQH
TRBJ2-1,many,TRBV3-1,ASSYPGQGYEQF
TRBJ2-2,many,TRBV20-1,SAKGHGGTGELF
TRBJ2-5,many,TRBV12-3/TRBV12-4,ASSPLGVVKTQY
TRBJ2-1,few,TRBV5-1,ASSLDGGAYNEQF
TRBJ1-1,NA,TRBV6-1,AGQTGGKTEAF
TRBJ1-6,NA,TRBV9,ASSGPGGESPLH
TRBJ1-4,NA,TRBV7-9,ASSSGTSPSNEKLF
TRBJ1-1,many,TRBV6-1,ASSELAQGATEAF
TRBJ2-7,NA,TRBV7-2,ASSLYPIRQGYEQY
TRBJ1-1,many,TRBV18,ASSSTWGQLMNTEAF
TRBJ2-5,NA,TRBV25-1,ASSEAGSQETQY
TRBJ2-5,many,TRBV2,ASSENKGGGETQY
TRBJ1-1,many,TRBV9,ASSVGGFTEAF
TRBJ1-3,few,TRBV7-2,ASSLPPSGASSGNTIY
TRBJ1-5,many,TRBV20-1,SAHQGGLSQPQH
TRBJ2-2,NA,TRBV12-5,ASGLRTGGGAGELF